One T cell receptor (beta chain) is described in this entry. Its antigen is as yet unknown. The record originates from a study of cytomegalovirus exposure and HLA in healthy donors. Study in general: An earlier analysis found around 100 million unique TCR beta sequences from about 190 million T cells. Study-level points and caveats: Researchers counted roughly 150 TCR beta chains as cytomegalovirus-associated. Presence/absence results assume similar sequencing depth per donor, which may not hold. With later analysis, a missense DCLRE1C variant became linked to TCR beta V- and J-gene trimming.

The V gene's germline CDR1 is SGHRS and CDR2 YFSETQ. Trimming took 4 bases from V and 10 from J, leaving 12 bases between them. The CDR3 consists of 12 residues. The primer mix had 60 Vbeta and 13 Jbeta primers. Method: immunoSEQ multiplex PCR; TCRdb's copy keeps in-frame clones and lacks some. The table includes 150,000 or so clones, 70% to 80% detected once. The sequence was collected from a woman in her thirties or forties in good health and CMV-seronegative. Sequenced sample: PBMCs. This rearrangement joins TRBV5-1 to TRBJ2-1, with D tentatively TRBD2 (5 bases). In nucleotides, the CDR3 is TGCGCCAGCAGCACGGAGGTTGGCGAGCAGTTCTTC. Translating gives CASSTEVGEQFF.